This entry lists 19 T cell receptor beta chains sequenced from one sample in a study of cytomegalovirus exposure and HLA in healthy donors. Primers for the PCR totalled 60 Vbeta and 13 Jbeta. Generated by immunoSEQ multiplex PCR, the TCRdb table keeps only in-frame clones and is missing some. Of 150,000 to 200,000 clones detected, about 83% appear once; the ten largest clones hold about 3%. Sequenced: PBMCs. Receptors were obtained from a female donor in good health and CMV-seronegative.

This clone was counted a few times. The chain couples TRBV19 to TRBJ1-1; no clear D. The CDR3 consists of 13 residues. Deletions cut 4 bases from V and 5 bases from J, with 11 bases between. CDR1 is LNHDA, CDR2 SQIVND, per germline (reference sequence). The CDR3 DNA reads TGTGCCAGTAGTACGGGGTCGGGGACTGAAGCTTTCTTT. Translating it yields CASSTGSGTEAFF.

The rearrangement uses TRBV6-6 and TRBJ2-1, with D maybe TRBD1 (7 bases). The CDR3 contains 11 residues. Trimming left V 5 bases short and J 9 bases short, with 8 bases between. Germline CDR1 is MNHNY and CDR2 is SVGAGI (reference sequence). CDR3 in amino acids: CASSQGGEQFF. The CDR3 coding sequence is TGTGCCAGCAGTCAGGGGGGTGAGCAGTTCTTC.

The J gene is TRBJ2-1, the V gene TRBV5-1; TRBD1 matches 7 bases. The J segment lost 3 bases and the V segment lost 5 bases, leaving 8 bases of the junction unmatched. The CDR3 extends over 15 amino acids. Germline CDR1 is SGHRS and CDR2 is YFSETQ. CDR3: CASSSTGLIYNEQFF. The DNA of the CDR3 is TGCGCCAGCAGTTCGACAGGGTTGATCTACAATGAGCAGTTCTTC. Complete variable domain (other parts from reference TRBV5-1 and TRBJ2-1): KAGVTQTPRYLIKTRGQQVTLSCSPISGHRSVSWYQQTPGQGLQFLFEYFSETQRNKGNFPGRFSGRQFSNSRSEMNVSTLELGDSALYLCASSSTGLIYNEQFFGPGTRLTVL.

The V and J genes are TRBV12-5 and TRBJ2-7, with D uncertain. The length of the CDR3 is 14 residues. Deletions cut 3 bases from V and 3 bases from J, with 12 bases between. Germline assignment: CDR1 LGHNT and CDR2 FRNRAP. In DNA form, the CDR3 reads TGTGCTAGTGGTTTATTATTCCCAGGCTACGAGCAGTACTTC. Protein sequence: CASGLLFPGYEQYF.

This clone occurred a few times. The chain is built from TRBV5-6 and TRBJ1-2; 9 nucleotides align to TRBD1. The ends lost 4 bases at V and 2 bases at J; junction bases unmatched: 6. CDR1 SGHDT and CDR2 YYEEEE come from the germline V gene. This CDR3 spans 15 amino acids. The CDR3 is CASSRGDRVNYGYTF. CDR3 nucleotides: TGTGCCAGCAGCCGGGGGGACAGGGTGAACTATGGCTACACCTTC. The full variable domain, rest sourced from reference TRBV5-6 and TRBJ1-2, is DAGVTQSPTHLIKTRGQQVTLRCSPKSGHDTVSWYQQALGQGPQFIFQYYEEEERQRGNFPDRFSGHQFPNYSSELNVNALLLGDSALYLCASSRGDRVNYGYTFGSGTRLTVV.

The chain joins TRBV28 to TRBJ2-7; the D is unclear. The germline V gene has CDR1 MDHEN and CDR2 SYDVKM. V gave up 3 bases and J gave up 4 bases, with 10 bases separating them. This CDR3 is built from 13 residues. CDR3 amino acids: CASSFDSNYEQYF. CDR3 nucleotide sequence: TGTGCCAGCAGTTTTGACTCTAATTACGAGCAGTACTTC.

The chain recombines TRBV30 with TRBJ2-6, with a weak D call TRBD2 (5 bases). V lost 6 bases, J lost 5 bases, and 17 bases lay in between. The CDR3 loop spans 15 amino acids. The V gene's germline CDR1 is GTSNPN and CDR2 SVGIG (reference sequence). The CDR3 protein is CACPNRGSRANVLTF. The CDR3 DNA sequence: TGTGCCTGCCCTAATCGAGGGTCGCGGGCCAACGTCCTGACTTTC. Full variable domain (outside the CDR3, taken from reference TRBV30 and TRBJ2-6): SQTIHQWPATLVQPVGSPLSLECTVEGTSNPNLYWYRQAAGRGLQLLFYSVGIGQISSEVPQNLSASRPQDRQFILSSKKLLLSDSGFYLCACPNRGSRANVLTFGAGSRLTVL.

This chain links TRBV30 with TRBJ2-5; a possible D gene is TRBD2 (5 bases). V was pared by 2 bases and J by 1 base, with 17 bases between. The CDR3 has 16 residues. The germline CDR1 and CDR2 sequences are GTSNPN and SVGIG (reference sequence). As DNA, the CDR3 is TGTGCCTGGAGTCCCGGGCGGGTTAGCAGCCAAGAGACCCAGTACTTC. The encoded protein is CAWSPGRVSSQETQYF.

The chain has TRBV2 and TRBJ2-7; the match to TRBD1 covers 9 bases. The CDR3 is 15 amino acids. Germline loops: CDR1 SNHLY, CDR2 FYNNEI. V trimming: 10 bases; J trimming: 1 base; junction bases outside the gene matches: 11. The CDR3 coding sequence is TGTGCCATCGCCGCTTGGACAGGGGATTCCTACGAGCAGTACTTC. Amino acid sequence: CAIAAWTGDSYEQYF. The whole variable domain, filled in from reference TRBV2 and TRBJ2-7, reads EPEVTQTPSHQVTQMGQEVILRCVPISNHLYFYWYRQILGQKVEFLVSFYNNEISEKSEIFDDQFSVERPDGSNFTLKIRSTKLEDSAMYFCAIAAWTGDSYEQYFGPGTRLTVT.

The chain couples TRBV9 to TRBJ2-7; 11 bases line up with TRBD1. Germline CDR1 SGDLS, CDR2 YYNGEE. This CDR3 comprises 15 residues. The J segment lost 4 bases and the V segment lost 0 bases, leaving 3 bases of the junction unmatched. The CDR3 protein is CASSVGGDRGYEQYF. CDR3 DNA sequence: TGTGCCAGCAGCGTAGGGGGGGACAGGGGGTACGAGCAGTACTTC.

This chain connects TRBV7-6 to TRBJ2-7, with TRBD1 matching over 7 bases. Germline V gene data show CDR1 as SGHVS and CDR2 as FNYEAQ. This CDR3 contains 16 residues. V was clipped by 5 bases and J by 2 bases; unmatched bases: 12. DNA of the CDR3: TGTGCCAGCAGCAAAGAGTCGGGACAGCGCACCTACGAGCAGTACTTC. Translation: CASSKESGQRTYEQYF. The full variable domain, completed using reference TRBV7-6 and TRBJ2-7, is GAGVSQSPRYKVTKRGQDVALRCDPISGHVSLYWYRQALGQGPEFLTYFNYEAQQDKSGLPNDRFSAERPEGSISTLTIQRTEQRDSAMYRCASSKESGQRTYEQYFGPGTRLTVT.

The chain employs TRBV6-1 and TRBJ1-1; D is undetermined. Germline V CDR1 and CDR2: MNHNS, SASEGT. This CDR3 is built from 11 residues. V was pared by 7 bases and J by 7 bases, with 10 bases between. The CDR3 is CASMSAGEAFF. The DNA of the CDR3 is TGTGCCAGCATGTCAGCGGGTGAAGCTTTCTTT.

The rearrangement uses TRBV7-9 and TRBJ1-1, with D perhaps matching TRBD1 (5 bases). V gave up 5 bases and J gave up 2 bases, with 21 bases separating them. The CDR3 is made up of 17 amino acids. CDR1 SEHNR and CDR2 FQNEAQ come from the germline V gene (reference sequence). CDR3 protein: CASSPPSGSGPNTEAFF. The CDR3 DNA sequence: TGTGCCAGCAGCCCCCCCTCAGGGTCCGGGCCCAACACTGAAGCTTTCTTT.

This chain links TRBV5-1 with TRBJ2-1, with a tentative D call TRBD2 (7 bases). CDR1 and CDR2 from the germline V gene are SGHRS and YFSETQ. This CDR3 spans 16 amino acids. V dropped 2 bases and J dropped 0 bases, with 12 bases sitting between them. Here the CDR3 reads CASSLIGGRSYNEQFF. The CDR3 DNA reads as TGCGCCAGCAGCTTAATCGGGGGGCGCTCCTACAATGAGCAGTTCTTC.

The CDR3 nucleotides are TGTGCCATCAGTGAGAGAACAGGGGGGGGAACTGAAGCTTTCTTT. Translation: CAISERTGGGTEAFF. The chain combines TRBV10-3 with TRBJ1-1, with 8 bases identical to TRBD1. The CDR3 covers 15 residues. CDR1 and CDR2 from the germline V gene are ENHRY and SYGVKD. J gave up 5 bases and V 2 bases, and 7 bases lay outside the gene matches.

The chain couples TRBV28 to TRBJ1-4, with TRBD1 identical over 10 bases. J gave up 5 bases and V 4 bases, and 4 bases lay outside the gene matches. The CDR3 covers 15 residues. Germline V gives CDR1 MDHEN, CDR2 SYDVKM. The CDR3 DNA reads as TGTGCCAGCAGTTCCCCGGGACAGGGGAATGAAAAACTGTTTTTT. It specifies CASSSPGQGNEKLFF.

This clone was picked up a small number of times. The rearrangement uses TRBV30 and TRBJ2-3; tentative D call: TRBD2 (5 bases). The V gene lost 0 bases and the J gene lost 8 bases, with 12 bases spanning the gap. The germline V gene encodes CDR1 GTSNPN and CDR2 SVGIG (reference sequence). This CDR3 has 13 amino acids. As DNA, the CDR3 is TGTGCCTGGAGTGTAATAGTAGGGAGTACGCAGTATTTT. It specifies CAWSVIVGSTQYF.

This clone came up a few times. V usage is TRBV10-3 and J usage is TRBJ2-2; TRBD1 matches at 7 bases. Trimming took 7 bases from V and 1 from J; bases not matched to a gene: 3. The CDR3 contains 14 residues. Germline V CDR1 and CDR2: ENHRY, SYGVKD. CDR3 coding DNA: TGTGCCATCACAAGACAGGGGAACACCGGGGAGCTGTTTTTT. The encoded protein is CAITRQGNTGELFF.

The chain carries TRBV25-1 and TRBJ1-4, with TRBD1 matching 9 bases. The CDR3 has 14 residues. With 6 bases clipped from V and 9 bases from J, the junction kept 8 bases outside the gene matches. Germline V gives CDR1 MGHDK, CDR2 SYGVNS. Written as DNA, the CDR3 is TGTGCCAGCAGACCCTCCGGGACAGGGAAAAAACTGTTTTTT. It yields the protein CASRPSGTGKKLFF.